This T cell receptor beta chain was recovered during a study of long-term antiretroviral therapy in people with HIV (dated by TCRdb to between 2021 and 2023). For the wider study: The earliest samples were collected roughly a decade before the 2015 WHO recommendation for immediate ART, at a time when ART was usually postponed until CD4 counts fell. Whether ART initiation and durable HIV suppression were associated with changes in peripheral blood TRB repertoire composition and diversity was tested in a retrospective serial study. A total of 192 cryopreserved PBMC samples came from approximately 30 adults with confirmed HIV infection and were collected serially over a mean of roughly six years (range 1-12). Among the roughly 30 participants with HIV, eleven to twelve were female. No cross-contamination during QIAcube processing was seen in test extractions of a monoclonal T-cell line run alongside around 31 polyclonal samples. The investigation overall reported the following: Because PBMC availability was limited, only the TCR beta chain was sequenced, with no alpha chain pairing. No data were available on ART adherence, viral resistance or therapy changes, limiting inferences about post-ART repertoire changes. Starting ART was linked to a significant rise in TRB diversity, yet even with long-term ART the diversity remained significantly lower than in transplant donor controls. The samples were dated from about 2004 to 2017, and the ART regimens that were used may be less effective than current ART regimens. Narrower CDR3 length ranges were observed in HIV repertoires than in controls, and an antigen-experienced repertoire with only a slight naive shift after ART was suggested by the network structure. Because pre-ART samples had limited cell numbers, profiling was done on unsorted PBMC rather than on sorted CD4+ and CD8+ T cells. Expanded TRB clones identified before ART initiation dominated the repertoire across all time points, though the dominance fluctuated and decreased in many PLHIV after ART.

According to the germline V gene, CDR1 reads SGHDT and CDR2 reads YYEEEE. Inclusive of the bounding cysteine and phenylalanine, the CDR3 is 13 residues long. Left in the record is the CDR3 DNA by itself, 39 bases read in frame from the first base. Relative to germline, V is 5 bases shorter and J is 3 bases shorter, with 12 bases between their ends. To be included, a participant needed at least one PBMC sample from before ART initiation plus at least two post-ART samples. All participants with HIV were treated in the United States of America. Before DNA extraction, cryopreserved samples of roughly 1-11 million PBMC were thawed and then washed. At the time of the earliest PBMC sample for each participant with HIV, ages ranged from roughly 20 to 54 years. PBMC samples from each participant spanned 1-4 timepoints before ART initiation and 2-8 timepoints after ART initiation, with a median of 7 samples. For every participant, serial HIV viral load, CD4+ T-cell count, ART history and demographic data were obtained. Genomic DNA was extracted from unsorted PBMC with a Qiagen kit on a QIAcube, with processing performed in batches of 12 samples.

Sequencing of the TRB variable region was done with the immunoSEQ hsTCRB v3.0 assay at survey level resolution. A depth of roughly 40,000-55,000 T-cell genomes per sample was targeted for TRB sequencing. An Illumina MiSeq with a v3 150-cycle kit was used to sequence the pooled TRB libraries. The original pipeline was this. Analysis of repertoires was carried out in R inside a reproducible Nextflow workflow spanning QC, data transformation and analysis. Custom analyses were implemented in LymphoSeq2, an R package for AIRR-Seq data exploration. A handful of samples that yielded fewer than 5000 total TRB sequences were excluded, so that approximately 200 HIV repertoires were analyzed. Among the 170 to 200 retained HIV repertoires, fewer than 65 were collected before ART initiation and some 130 after ART initiation. Each repertoire was downsampled to 5000 TRB nucleotide sequences, and summary statistics were averaged across 100 downsampling iterations. The analysis kept only TRB sequences whose CDR3 regions were at least seven amino acids long. A Shannon entropy-derived clonality score and the Gini coefficient were used to measure diversity. Repertoire networks linked the top 5000 CDR3 amino acid sequences whenever two sequences differed by an edit distance of one. GLIPH2 predicted antigen specificity groups and MHC restriction for TRB CDR3 amino acid sequences. To flag known CMV, EBV, HIV or tissue antigen associations, CDR3 amino acid sequences were matched against VDJdb and McPAS-TCR. Pre-ART, post-ART and control groups were compared with Wilcoxon signed-rank tests and Holm-Bonferroni correction. Drawn from immuneACCESS, this table holds only the in-frame rearrangements with V and J called that TCRdb kept. Clones are partly lost; checked studies trace under half to an unresolved V gene and leave the rest unexplained. V and J calls and clone size are those listed in that table; D and trimming were worked out from the DNA. This sample has thousands of clones in its table, and 84% of those were observed once. The ten largest clones represent around a tenth of the sample.

Note on this clone: Its binding antigen is unknown. Base qualities were left out, and no much larger clone turns up one base away.

The clonotype originates from a man younger than 40 with HIV. Material: unsorted PBMCs, obtained 0.3 years before starting antiretroviral therapy. The chain is made from TRBV5-6 and TRBJ2-7; D gene: possibly TRBD1, on 6 matching bases. CDR3 sequence: CASSKQGFYEQYF. Read as DNA, the sequence is TGTGCCAGCAGTAAACAGGGTTTCTACGAGCAGTACTTC.